The rows below give T cell receptor beta chains drawn from one sample of a study of blood T cell repertoires in COVID-19. Only in-frame clones appear in the TCRdb table, and some are missing; sequencing was by immunoSEQ multiplex PCR. The sample contains 200,000 to 250,000 clones, 86% of which appear only once. What was sequenced was peripheral blood. These receptors originate from a man aged 45-65 years with acute or convalescent COVID-19. CDR3s include the opening cysteine and the closing phenylalanine or tryptophan. The order of the fields is J gene, CDR3 length, clone size, V gene, D gene, CDR3 DNA, CDR3 protein. The D gene is left open where the match is weak. Clone size is given for some rows only: seen once, a few or many times, or a class if the clone is expanded.

j_call: TRBJ2-3; cdr3_length: 16; clone_size: NA; v_call: TRBV5-1; d_call: NA; cdr3_nt: TGCGCCAGCAGCTTGGGTAGCCGCGCTAGCACAGATACGCAGTATTTT; cdr3_aa: CASSLGSRASTDTQYF
j_call: TRBJ2-2; cdr3_length: 15; clone_size: NA; v_call: TRBV4-1; d_call: TRBD2; cdr3_nt: TGCGCCAGCAGTTTAGCGGGGAGGAACACCGGGGAGCTGTTTTTT; cdr3_aa: CASSLAGRNTGELFF
j_call: TRBJ1-1; cdr3_length: 15; clone_size: NA; v_call: TRBV5-6; d_call: TRBD1; cdr3_nt: TGTGCCAGCAGCTTGCCCGGGACAGGGGTCACTGAAGCTTTCTTT; cdr3_aa: CASSLPGTGVTEAFF
j_call: TRBJ1-6; cdr3_length: 14; clone_size: NA; v_call: TRBV5-4; d_call: NA; cdr3_nt: TGTGCCAGCAGCTGGTTGGGAGGGCATTCACCCCTCCACTTT; cdr3_aa: CASSWLGGHSPLHF
j_call: TRBJ2-5; cdr3_length: 15; clone_size: NA; v_call: TRBV19; d_call: NA; cdr3_nt: TGTGCCAGTAGTATAGATCACACGCCCGGGGGGACCCAGTACTTC; cdr3_aa: CASSIDHTPGGTQYF
j_call: TRBJ1-1; cdr3_length: 14; clone_size: NA; v_call: TRBV14; d_call: NA; cdr3_nt: TGTGCCAGCAGCCAAGTCGCAGGGGTTACTGAAGCTTTCTTT; cdr3_aa: CASSQVAGVTEAFF
j_call: TRBJ1-2; cdr3_length: 14; clone_size: NA; v_call: TRBV9; d_call: NA; cdr3_nt: TGTGCCAGCAGCGTAGGGTTTACAGATTATGGCTACACCTTC; cdr3_aa: CASSVGFTDYGYTF
j_call: TRBJ2-1; cdr3_length: 17; clone_size: NA; v_call: TRBV5-1; d_call: TRBD2; cdr3_nt: TGCGCCAGCAGCTCATCTAGCGGGGGGACTTCCTACAATGAGCAGTTCTTC; cdr3_aa: CASSSSSGGTSYNEQFF
j_call: TRBJ2-7; cdr3_length: 13; clone_size: NA; v_call: TRBV18; d_call: TRBD2; cdr3_nt: TGTGCCAGCTCACCGGCTAGCGGGTACGAGCAGTACTTC; cdr3_aa: CASSPASGYEQYF
j_call: TRBJ1-5; cdr3_length: 13; clone_size: NA; v_call: TRBV6-5; d_call: NA; cdr3_nt: TGTGCCAGCAGTTCCTTATACAATCAGCCCCAGCATTTT; cdr3_aa: CASSSLYNQPQHF
j_call: TRBJ1-1; cdr3_length: 14; clone_size: once; v_call: TRBV4-1; d_call: NA; cdr3_nt: TGCGCCAGCAGCCTTATAACACGGGACACTGAAGCTTTCTTT; cdr3_aa: CASSLITRDTEAFF
j_call: TRBJ1-4; cdr3_length: 13; clone_size: NA; v_call: TRBV29-1; d_call: NA; cdr3_nt: TGCAGCGTTGAATGGGCAACAAATGAAAAACTGTTTTTT; cdr3_aa: CSVEWATNEKLFF
j_call: TRBJ1-1; cdr3_length: 14; clone_size: NA; v_call: TRBV11-2; d_call: TRBD1; cdr3_nt: TGTGCCAGCAGCCGGGGACAGGGAACCACTGAAGCTTTCTTT; cdr3_aa: CASSRGQGTTEAFF
j_call: TRBJ1-1; cdr3_length: 12; clone_size: NA; v_call: TRBV21-1; d_call: NA; cdr3_nt: TGTGCCAGCACCCGGGAGGGCAGGGGAGCTTTCTTT; cdr3_aa: CASTREGRGAFF
j_call: TRBJ1-1; cdr3_length: 14; clone_size: NA; v_call: TRBV11-2; d_call: NA; cdr3_nt: TGTGCCAGCAGCTTAGCTCAGGGGACCACTGAAGCTTTCTTT; cdr3_aa: CASSLAQGTTEAFF
j_call: TRBJ1-5; cdr3_length: 18; clone_size: NA; v_call: TRBV4-1; d_call: TRBD1; cdr3_nt: TGCGCCAGCAGCCAAGATCCTATTGGACAGGGGGTGAATCAGCCCCAGCATTTT; cdr3_aa: CASSQDPIGQGVNQPQHF
j_call: TRBJ1-1; cdr3_length: 15; clone_size: few; v_call: TRBV11-2; d_call: NA; cdr3_nt: TGTGCCAGCAGCCGAACCGCTGGACAGTTCACTGAAGCTTTCTTT; cdr3_aa: CASSRTAGQFTEAFF
j_call: TRBJ1-2; cdr3_length: 15; clone_size: NA; v_call: TRBV2; d_call: NA; cdr3_nt: TGTGCCAGCAAAGTGCTTCGCGGCGCAAACTATGGCTACACCTTC; cdr3_aa: CASKVLRGANYGYTF
j_call: TRBJ1-5; cdr3_length: 15; clone_size: once; v_call: TRBV7-6; d_call: NA; cdr3_nt: TGTGCCAGCAGCTTACAAGGGGGAGCAGGACAGCCCCAGCATTTT; cdr3_aa: CASSLQGGAGQPQHF
j_call: TRBJ2-3; cdr3_length: 16; clone_size: NA; v_call: TRBV9; d_call: TRBD1; cdr3_nt: TGTGCCAGCAGCGCGGGACAGGGGCCCCCAGGTCATACGCAGTATTTT; cdr3_aa: CASSAGQGPPGHTQYF
j_call: TRBJ1-2; cdr3_length: 16; clone_size: NA; v_call: TRBV3-1/TRBV3-2; d_call: NA; cdr3_nt: TGTGCCAGCAGCCAAGATGCTAGCGGGACTAACTATGGCTACACCTTC; cdr3_aa: CASSQDASGTNYGYTF
j_call: TRBJ1-4; cdr3_length: 15; clone_size: NA; v_call: TRBV11-2; d_call: TRBD1; cdr3_nt: TGTGCCAGCAGCGTTTGGACAGGGGTGACTGAAAAACTGTTTTTT; cdr3_aa: CASSVWTGVTEKLFF
j_call: TRBJ1-2; cdr3_length: 15; clone_size: NA; v_call: TRBV18; d_call: NA; cdr3_nt: TGTGCCAGCTCACCAGGCGCGGGGGGGAACTATGGCTACACCTTC; cdr3_aa: CASSPGAGGNYGYTF
j_call: TRBJ1-4; cdr3_length: 14; clone_size: once; v_call: TRBV19; d_call: TRBD1; cdr3_nt: TGTGCCAGTAACGACGGCAGGGGGTATAGAAAACTGTTTTTT; cdr3_aa: CASNDGRGYRKLFF
j_call: TRBJ2-3; cdr3_length: 22; clone_size: NA; v_call: TRBV2; d_call: TRBD2; cdr3_nt: TGTGCCAGCAGTTGGAAGAGTACCGGGACTAGCGGGGGCGTTTTGCCCGTGGATACGCAGTATTTT; cdr3_aa: CASSWKSTGTSGGVLPVDTQYF
j_call: TRBJ1-1; cdr3_length: 15; clone_size: few; v_call: TRBV6-5; d_call: TRBD1; cdr3_nt: TGTGCCAGCAGTTACACAGGACAGGGGAACACTGAAGCTTTCTTT; cdr3_aa: CASSYTGQGNTEAFF
j_call: TRBJ2-1; cdr3_length: 14; clone_size: NA; v_call: TRBV25-1; d_call: TRBD2; cdr3_nt: TGTGCCAGCAGTGAATATGGGCTAGCGGGTGAGCAGTTCTTC; cdr3_aa: CASSEYGLAGEQFF
j_call: TRBJ1-4; cdr3_length: 15; clone_size: once; v_call: TRBV27; d_call: NA; cdr3_nt: TGTGCCAGCAGCCTAACAGGACGGGCTAATGAAAAACTGTTTTTT; cdr3_aa: CASSLTGRANEKLFF
j_call: TRBJ2-1; cdr3_length: 15; clone_size: NA; v_call: TRBV3-1/TRBV3-2; d_call: TRBD2; cdr3_nt: TGTGCCAGCAGCGACGTAGCGGGGGGAGGGAATGAGCAGTTCTTC; cdr3_aa: CASSDVAGGGNEQFF
j_call: TRBJ2-3; cdr3_length: 14; clone_size: few; v_call: TRBV11-2; d_call: NA; cdr3_nt: TGTGCCAGCAGCTTAGCTCTACTAACAGATACGCAGTATTTT; cdr3_aa: CASSLALLTDTQYF
j_call: TRBJ1-3; cdr3_length: 15; clone_size: NA; v_call: TRBV6-5; d_call: TRBD1; cdr3_nt: TGTGCCAGCAGTAGAAGACAGGGATCTGGAAACACCATATATTTT; cdr3_aa: CASSRRQGSGNTIYF
j_call: TRBJ2-3; cdr3_length: 13; clone_size: NA; v_call: TRBV12-3/TRBV12-4; d_call: NA; cdr3_nt: TGTGCCAGCAGCCCGCGGGGCCCAGATACGCAGTATTTT; cdr3_aa: CASSPRGPDTQYF
j_call: TRBJ1-2; cdr3_length: 13; clone_size: NA; v_call: TRBV19; d_call: TRBD1; cdr3_nt: TGTGCCAGTAGGCCGGACAGGGTAAATGGCTACACCTTC; cdr3_aa: CASRPDRVNGYTF
j_call: TRBJ1-2; cdr3_length: 11; clone_size: NA; v_call: TRBV5-8; d_call: NA; cdr3_nt: TGTGCCAGCAGCCTTTGGACAGACCACGACTTC; cdr3_aa: CASSLWTDHDF
j_call: TRBJ2-1; cdr3_length: 16; clone_size: NA; v_call: TRBV5-1; d_call: TRBD1; cdr3_nt: TGCGCCAGCAGCGTCGGGACCGGGACAGGTCTTGTTGAGCAGTTCTTC; cdr3_aa: CASSVGTGTGLVEQFF